This is a list of T cell receptor beta chains from one sample in a study of T cell responses to AZD1222 COVID-19 vaccine. Assay: immunoSEQ multiplex PCR; the TCRdb copy retains only in-frame clones and omits some. The sample consists of about 120,000 clones, 70% to 90% of them appearing once. The sequenced sample was peripheral blood, obtained on day 0 of AZD1222 vaccination. These receptors all come from an adult in good health. The CDR3 runs from the conserved cysteine through the conserved F or W. D genes are given only for firm matches. Not all rows give a size; the values are once, few, many and, for expanded clones, a class.

size,D,J,V,CDR3,DNA
NA,NA,TRBJ2-3,TRBV28,CASEVSSTDTQYF,TGTGCCAGCGAAGTCTCTAGCACAGATACGCAGTATTTT
NA,NA,TRBJ1-1,TRBV7-2,CASSLESRVGAFF,TGTGCCAGCAGCTTAGAAAGTCGGGTTGGAGCTTTCTTT
NA,TRBD2,TRBJ2-1,TRBV11-3,CASSHHGREGNEQFF,TGTGCCAGCAGCCACCACGGCCGGGAGGGGAATGAGCAGTTCTTC
once,NA,TRBJ1-1,TRBV6-5,CASSLSGISNTEAFF,TGTGCCAGCAGTCTCTCGGGAATCTCGAACACTGAAGCTTTCTTT
NA,NA,TRBJ1-3,TRBV3-1/TRBV3-2,CASSQGSRGNTIYF,TGTGCCAGCAGCCAAGGAAGCAGGGGAAACACCATATATTTT
once,TRBD1,TRBJ1-3,TRBV4-1,CASSNTGTGTRSGNTIYF,TGCGCCAGCAGCAACACCGGGACAGGAACCCGCTCTGGAAACACCATATATTTT
NA,NA,TRBJ1-3,TRBV28,CASSQPAGPGNTIYF,TGTGCCAGCAGCCAACCCGCGGGACCTGGAAACACCATATATTTT
NA,TRBD1,TRBJ2-2,TRBV19,CASTLLQGSDTGELFF,TGTGCCAGTACCCTCCTACAGGGGAGTGACACCGGGGAGCTGTTTTTT
once,NA,TRBJ2-1,TRBV18,CASSPQLATLYNEQFF,TGTGCCAGCTCACCACAGCTAGCGACATTGTACAATGAGCAGTTCTTC
NA,TRBD2,TRBJ2-1,TRBV5-1,CASRSVTSGRMDEQFF,TGCGCCAGCAGGTCGGTAACTAGCGGGAGAATGGATGAGCAGTTCTTC